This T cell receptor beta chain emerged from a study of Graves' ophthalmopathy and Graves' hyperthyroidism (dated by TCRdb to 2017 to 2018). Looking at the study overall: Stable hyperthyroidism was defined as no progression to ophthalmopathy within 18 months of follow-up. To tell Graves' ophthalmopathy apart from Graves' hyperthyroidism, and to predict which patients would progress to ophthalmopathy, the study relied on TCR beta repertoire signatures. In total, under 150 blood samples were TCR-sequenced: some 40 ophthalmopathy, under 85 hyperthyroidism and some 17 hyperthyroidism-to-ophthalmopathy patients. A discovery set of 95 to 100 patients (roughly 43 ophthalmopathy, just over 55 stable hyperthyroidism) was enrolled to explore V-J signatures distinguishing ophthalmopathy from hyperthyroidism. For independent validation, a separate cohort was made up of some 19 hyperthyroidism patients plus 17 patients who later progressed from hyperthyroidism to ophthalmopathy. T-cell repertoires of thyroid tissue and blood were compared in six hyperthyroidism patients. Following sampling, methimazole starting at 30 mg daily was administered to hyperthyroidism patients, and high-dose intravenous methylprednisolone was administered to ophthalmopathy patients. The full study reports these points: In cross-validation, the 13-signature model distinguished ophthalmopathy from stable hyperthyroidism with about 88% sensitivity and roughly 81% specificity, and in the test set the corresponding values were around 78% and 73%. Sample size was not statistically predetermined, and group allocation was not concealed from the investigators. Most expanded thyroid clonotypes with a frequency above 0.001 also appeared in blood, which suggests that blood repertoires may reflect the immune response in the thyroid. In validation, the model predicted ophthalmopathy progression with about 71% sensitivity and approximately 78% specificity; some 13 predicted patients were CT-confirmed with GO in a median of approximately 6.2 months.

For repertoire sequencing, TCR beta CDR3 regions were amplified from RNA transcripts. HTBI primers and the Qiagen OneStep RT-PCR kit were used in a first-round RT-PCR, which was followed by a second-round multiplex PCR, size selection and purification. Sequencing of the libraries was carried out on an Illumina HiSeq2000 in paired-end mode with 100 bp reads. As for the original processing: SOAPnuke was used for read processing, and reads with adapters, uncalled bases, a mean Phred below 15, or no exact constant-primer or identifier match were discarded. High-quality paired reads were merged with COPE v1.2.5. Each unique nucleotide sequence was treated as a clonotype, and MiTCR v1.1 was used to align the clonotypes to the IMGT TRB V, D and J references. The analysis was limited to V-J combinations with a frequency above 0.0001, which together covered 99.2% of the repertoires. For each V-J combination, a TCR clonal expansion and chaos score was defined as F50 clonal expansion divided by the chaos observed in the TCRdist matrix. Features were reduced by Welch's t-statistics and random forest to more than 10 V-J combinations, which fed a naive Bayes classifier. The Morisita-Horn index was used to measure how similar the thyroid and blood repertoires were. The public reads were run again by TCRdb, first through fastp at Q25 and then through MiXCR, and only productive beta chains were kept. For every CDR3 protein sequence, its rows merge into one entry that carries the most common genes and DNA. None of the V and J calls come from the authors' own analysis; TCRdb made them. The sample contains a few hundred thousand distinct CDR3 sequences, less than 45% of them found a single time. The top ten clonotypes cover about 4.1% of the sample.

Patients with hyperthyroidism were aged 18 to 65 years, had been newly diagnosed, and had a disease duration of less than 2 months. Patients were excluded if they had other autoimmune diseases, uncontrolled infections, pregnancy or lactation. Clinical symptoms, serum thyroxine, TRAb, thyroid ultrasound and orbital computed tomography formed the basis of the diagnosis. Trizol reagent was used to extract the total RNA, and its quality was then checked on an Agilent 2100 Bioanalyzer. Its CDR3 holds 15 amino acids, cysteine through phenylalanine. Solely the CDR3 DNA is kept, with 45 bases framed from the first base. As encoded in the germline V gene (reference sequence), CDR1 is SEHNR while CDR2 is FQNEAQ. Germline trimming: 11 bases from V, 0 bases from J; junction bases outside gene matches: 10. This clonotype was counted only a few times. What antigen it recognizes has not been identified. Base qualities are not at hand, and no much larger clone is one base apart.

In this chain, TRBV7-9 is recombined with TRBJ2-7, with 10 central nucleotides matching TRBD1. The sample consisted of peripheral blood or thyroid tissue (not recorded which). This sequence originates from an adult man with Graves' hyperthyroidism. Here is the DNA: TGTGCCTGGATCCACCGGGACAGGGGCTCCTACGAGCAGTACTTC. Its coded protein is CAWIHRDRGSYEQYF.